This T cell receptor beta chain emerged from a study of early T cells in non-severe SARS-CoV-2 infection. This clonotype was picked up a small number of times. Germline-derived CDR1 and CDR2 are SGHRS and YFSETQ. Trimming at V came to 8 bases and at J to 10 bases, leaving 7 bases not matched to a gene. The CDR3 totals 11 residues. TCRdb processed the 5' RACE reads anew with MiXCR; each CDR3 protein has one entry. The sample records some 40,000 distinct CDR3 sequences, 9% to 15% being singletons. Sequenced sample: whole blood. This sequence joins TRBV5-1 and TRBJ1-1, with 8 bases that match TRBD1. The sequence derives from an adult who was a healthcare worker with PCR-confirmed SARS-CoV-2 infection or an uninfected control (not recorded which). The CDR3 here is CARSRTGRAFF. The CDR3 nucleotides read TGCGCCAGGTCAAGGACAGGGAGAGCTTTCTTT. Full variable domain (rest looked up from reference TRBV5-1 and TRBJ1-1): KAGVTQTPRYLIKTRGQQVTLSCSPISGHRSVSWYQQTPGQGLQFLFEYFSETQRNKGNFPGRFSGRQFSNSRSEMNVSTLELGDSALYLCARSRTGRAFFGQGTRLTVV.